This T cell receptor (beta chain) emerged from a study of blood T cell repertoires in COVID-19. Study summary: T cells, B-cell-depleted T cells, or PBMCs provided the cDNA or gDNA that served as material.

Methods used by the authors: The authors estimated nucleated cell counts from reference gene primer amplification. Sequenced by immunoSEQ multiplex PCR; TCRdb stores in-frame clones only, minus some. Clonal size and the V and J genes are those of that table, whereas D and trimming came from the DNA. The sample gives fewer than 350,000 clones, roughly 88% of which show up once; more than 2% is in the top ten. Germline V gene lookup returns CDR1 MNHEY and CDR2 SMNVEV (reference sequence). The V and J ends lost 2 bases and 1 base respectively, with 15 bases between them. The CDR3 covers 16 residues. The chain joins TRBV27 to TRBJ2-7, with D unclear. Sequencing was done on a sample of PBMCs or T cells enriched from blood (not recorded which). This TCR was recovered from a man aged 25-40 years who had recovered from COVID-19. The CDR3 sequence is CASSLEPPAVSYEQYF. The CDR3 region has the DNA TGTGCCAGCAGTTTAGAACCCCCGGCGGTATCCTACGAGCAGTACTTC.